Listed below are T cell receptor beta chains from one sample, sequenced in a study of blood T cell repertoires in COVID-19. Assay used: immunoSEQ multiplex PCR; TCRdb lists only in-frame clones, some missing. The table includes 60,000 to 85,000 clones, around nine tenths detected once. The sample was peripheral blood. The receptor source for this set is a woman older than 75 with active or convalescent COVID-19. Each CDR3 is given with its conserved first and last residue. Fields, in order: V gene, CDR3 protein.

TRBV4-2 CASSIRKLGAEGYTF
TRBV11-3 CASSLYADNEQFF
TRBV28 CASSEQGENEKLFF
TRBV10-2 CASSGALYEQYF
TRBV7-3 CASSPGTSVETQYF
TRBV30 CAWSVNVPSVGYTF
TRBV30 CASRGRRGHTDTQYF
TRBV5-1 CASSLGLRGGTNEKLFF
TRBV7-9 CASSLSGAFF
TRBV25-1 CASSAGNREKLFF
TRBV14 CASSHTAYEQYF
TRBV2 CASIRDRGYEQYF
TRBV5-1 CASSLAGLGESNQPQHF
TRBV30 CAWTYGGDIDTEAFF
TRBV2 CASSEAPGVYEQYF
TRBV5-4 CASSPSSGGEQFF
TRBV2 CASSEPGDSPLHF
TRBV30 CAWSLGQGMSNQPQHF
TRBV3-1/TRBV3-2 CASRLSLSVHGYTF
TRBV3-1/TRBV3-2 CASSQGARQPSTDTQYF
TRBV5-1 CASSHYTPAGVRPRETQYF
TRBV11-3 CASSLRSRGFSDTQYF
TRBV7-2 CASSLALVQNEQFF
TRBV28 CASINLRDRDPYEQYF
TRBV18 CASSLVPPGLAVSYEQYF
TRBV5-6 CASSRLVRAGELFF
TRBV5-1 CASSLTPAGGAEDTQYF
TRBV18 CASQAPDTQYF
TRBV18 CASSPPGGEGQPQHF
TRBV5-4 CASSPPSGRGGQETQYF
TRBV4-3 CASSQNPTSGGTYNEQFF
TRBV7-9 CASSLVPQGTYGYTF
TRBV18 CASSTSDTGGTGELFF
TRBV19 CASSVTGGTDGYTF
TRBV3-1/TRBV3-2 CASSQDFAGAEAFF
TRBV28 CASSEKQGRGKTEAFF
TRBV5-4 CASKFRIGDQDYEQYF
TRBV9 CASSENGGRYSEQFF
TRBV9 CASSGTGLSGQPQHF
TRBV9 CASSVYATGVRNEQFF
TRBV7-2 CASSQDSSGNTIYF
TRBV30 CACQGQGNEAFF
TRBV19 CASSRDSSRGYTF
TRBV6-5 CASDSLAGVGEQYF
TRBV4-3 CASSPRGGNTIYF
TRBV28 CASSGRDSSNQPQHF
TRBV5-1 CASSQDGGTEAFF
TRBV7-9 CASSDRFLPLHF
TRBV6-5 CASSYLGGEQYF
TRBV27 CASSTLGNQPQHF
TRBV5-1 CASSGRNYGYTF